The 18 T cell receptor beta chains in this list originate from one sample, sequenced in a study of blood T cell repertoires in COVID-19. Only in-frame clones appear in the TCRdb table, and some are missing; sequencing was by immunoSEQ multiplex PCR. The sample contains 150,000 to 200,000 clones, about nine tenths of which appear only once. The sequenced sample was peripheral blood. The source of these receptors is a woman between 45 and 65 years old with acute or convalescent COVID-19.

The rearrangement joins TRBV2 to TRBJ1-5; 7 bases line up with TRBD1. CDR3 length: 15 amino acids. Germline V gene lookup returns CDR1 SNHLY and CDR2 FYNNEI. J gave up 2 bases and V 5 bases, and 6 bases lay outside the gene matches. The CDR3 nucleotides are TGTGCCAGCAGTTCCGACAGGGAAGGCAATCAGCCCCAGCATTTT. Translated, it gives CASSSDREGNQPQHF.

J is TRBJ1-5 and V is TRBV7-6; 11 positions agree with TRBD1. V dropped 5 bases and J dropped 1; count of bases not matched to a gene: 7. The germline gives CDR1 SGHVS, CDR2 FNYEAQ. The length of the CDR3 is 17 residues. The CDR3: CASSKGTGGESNQPQHF. CDR3 coding DNA: TGTGCCAGCAGCAAGGGGACAGGGGGAGAAAGCAATCAGCCCCAGCATTTT.

V usage is TRBV6-5 and J usage is TRBJ1-3; weak D call: TRBD1 (5 bases). Per the germline V gene, CDR1 is MNHEY and CDR2 is SVGAGI. This CDR3 has 15 residues. V dropped 2 bases and J dropped 0 bases, with 8 bases sitting between them. CDR3 in DNA: TGTGCCAGCAGTTACAAGGGGCTCTCTGGAAACACCATATATTTT. This codes for CASSYKGLSGNTIYF.

Here the CDR3 DNA reads TGCGCCAGCAGCACTACTTCTACCTACGAGCAGTACTTC. Its protein is CASSTTSTYEQYF. The chain carries TRBV5-1 and TRBJ2-7; unclear D gene. CDR1 is SGHRS and CDR2 is YFSETQ in the germline V gene. The CDR3 is made up of 13 amino acids. Trimming removed 4 bases from V and 2 bases from J, with 10 bases in between.

V gene TRBV19 combines with J gene TRBJ2-3; 12 nucleotides align to TRBD2. The CDR3 runs 17 residues. Per germline, CDR1 LNHDA and CDR2 SQIVND (reference sequence). After removal of 5 bases from V and 5 bases from J, the junction contained 11 bases not matched to a gene. The CDR3 DNA sequence: TGTGCCAGTAGTCCGCGGACTAGCGGGATGGTGGGAGATACGCAGTATTTT. Its protein is CASSPRTSGMVGDTQYF.

The chain joins TRBV25-1 to TRBJ2-3; 11 bases fit TRBD1. Losses at the gene ends were 4 bases for V and 4 bases for J; bases not matched to a gene: 10. This CDR3 contains 17 residues. Germline CDR1 is MGHDK and CDR2 is SYGVNS. Here the CDR3 reads CASSAHLGQGVADTQYF. The CDR3 nucleotides read TGTGCCAGCAGTGCTCACCTGGGACAGGGGGTGGCAGATACGCAGTATTTT.

Only one count was recorded for this clone. The chain links TRBV29-1 to TRBJ2-7, with D possibly matching TRBD2 (5 bases). V was cut by 5 bases and J by 7 bases, with 15 bases left in between. The CDR3 is 12 residues long. The germline gives CDR1 SQVTM, CDR2 ANQGSEA. CDR3 in amino acids: CSVLGPTGEQYF. CDR3 nucleotide sequence: TGCAGCGTTTTGGGCCCGACGGGGGAGCAGTACTTC.

The chain is built from TRBV6-5 and TRBJ2-7, with a possible D match to TRBD2 (5 bases). Per germline, CDR1 MNHEY and CDR2 SVGAGI. The CDR3 is 13 residues long. V lost 6 bases to trimming and J lost 1 base, with 10 bases between them. The CDR3: CASRTGGSYEQYF. The CDR3 nucleotides are TGTGCCAGCAGGACGGGCGGGTCCTACGAGCAGTACTTC.

The chain carries TRBV12-3 or TRBV12-4 and TRBJ2-5, with D uncertain. V lost 2 bases and J 3 bases, leaving 4 bases between the germline ends. This CDR3 is built from 12 residues. The CDR3 coding sequence is TGTGCCAGCAGTTTATCCGAAGAGACCCAGTACTTC. Amino acid sequence: CASSLSEETQYF.

The chain joins TRBV11-3 to TRBJ2-1, with TRBD2 as a possible D gene (6 bases). CDR3 size: 14 residues. Trimming took 5 bases from V and 3 from J, leaving 11 bases between them. Looked up from germline, CDR1 is SGHNT and CDR2 is YENEEA. CDR3 coding DNA: TGTGCCAGCAGCCCACCGGGGGTCTACAATGAGCAGTTCTTC. Translation: CASSPPGVYNEQFF.

The chain uses TRBV29-1 and TRBJ2-7, with D uncertain. The V gene lost 4 bases and the J gene lost 5 bases, with 15 bases spanning the gap. The CDR3 has 13 residues. CDR1 and CDR2 from the germline V gene are SQVTM and ANQGSEA. The CDR3 here is CSVGWAQWDEQYF. As DNA, the CDR3 is TGCAGCGTTGGGTGGGCCCAGTGGGACGAGCAGTACTTC.

CDR3 nucleotides: TGTGCCAGCAGTTCCTCCGGGACAGTCCATGGCTACACCTTC. This translates into CASSSSGTVHGYTF. The chain employs TRBV27 and TRBJ1-2, with TRBD1 identical over 7 bases. CDR3 length equals 14 residues. After removal of 4 bases from V and 6 bases from J, the junction contained 8 bases not matched to a gene. From germline, CDR1 is MNHEY and CDR2 SMNVEV (reference sequence).

The rearrangement uses TRBV4-3 and TRBJ2-1; maybe TRBD1 (5 bases). The CDR3 contains 14 residues. Germline V gene data show CDR1 as LGHNA and CDR2 as YSLEER. V lost 5 bases, J lost 5 bases, and 13 bases lay in between. The CDR3 coding sequence is TGCGCCAGCAGCAACAACCGCAGGGACAATGAGCAGTTCTTC. Its translation is CASSNNRRDNEQFF.

The genes are TRBV9 and TRBJ2-2; 7 bases agree with TRBD1. Germline trimming cut 2 bases from V and 0 bases from J; bases unmatched to any gene: 4. Germline V gene data show CDR1 as SGDLS and CDR2 as YYNGEE. There are 16 residues in the CDR3. The CDR3 DNA sequence: TGTGCCAGCAGCGTGAGAGGGGGCGCGAACACCGGGGAGCTGTTTTTT. Translation gives CASSVRGGANTGELFF.

The chain links TRBV19 to TRBJ1-2; tentatively, D is TRBD1 (6 bases). The CDR3 runs to 12 residues. Germline loops: CDR1 LNHDA, CDR2 SQIVND (reference sequence). Trimming took 5 bases from V and 8 from J, leaving 12 bases between them. The CDR3 protein is CASSLQGDGYTF. Here the CDR3 DNA reads TGTGCCAGTAGTCTACAGGGCGACGGCTACACCTTC.

This chain links TRBV10-3 with TRBJ1-1; D is unclear. V was pared by 10 bases and J by 6 bases, with 12 bases between. The germline V gene has CDR1 ENHRY and CDR2 SYGVKD. The CDR3 loop spans 11 amino acids. This CDR3 is CASLGGSEAFF. CDR3 in DNA: TGTGCCAGCCTAGGAGGGTCTGAAGCTTTCTTT.

The V and J genes are TRBV11-2 and TRBJ1-1; D is possibly TRBD1 (6 bases). CDR1 is SGHAT and CDR2 is FQNNGV in the germline V gene. With 3 bases removed from V and 4 bases from J, the gap between germline ends came to 12 bases. This CDR3 region has 14 residues. The CDR3 nucleotides read TGTGCCAGCAGCTTTTGGGAGGGGGGCACTGAAGCTTTCTTT. Residues: CASSFWEGGTEAFF.

This chain connects TRBV19 to TRBJ1-1; 12 bases line up with TRBD1. CDR3 length: 18 amino acids. The germline CDR1 and CDR2 sequences are LNHDA and SQIVND (reference sequence). With 6 bases clipped from V and 5 bases from J, the junction kept 16 bases outside the gene matches. CDR3 coding DNA: TGTGCCAGTAGATATCGATCCGGGACAGGGGGCGCCGGAACTGAAGCTTTCTTT. Translating gives CASRYRSGTGGAGTEAFF.